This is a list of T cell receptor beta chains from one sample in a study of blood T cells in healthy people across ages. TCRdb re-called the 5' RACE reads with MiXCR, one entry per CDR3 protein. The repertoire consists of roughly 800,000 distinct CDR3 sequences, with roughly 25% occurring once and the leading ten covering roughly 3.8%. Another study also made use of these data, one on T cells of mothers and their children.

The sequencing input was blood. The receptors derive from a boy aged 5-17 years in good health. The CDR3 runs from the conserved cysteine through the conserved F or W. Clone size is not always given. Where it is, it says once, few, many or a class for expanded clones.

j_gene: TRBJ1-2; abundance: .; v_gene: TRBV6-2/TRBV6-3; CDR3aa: CASSYGAGGTYGYTF
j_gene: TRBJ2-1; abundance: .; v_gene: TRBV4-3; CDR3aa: CASKQVGLAGGLGQFF
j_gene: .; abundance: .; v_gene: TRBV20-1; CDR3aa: CSARDWDGGGYEQYF
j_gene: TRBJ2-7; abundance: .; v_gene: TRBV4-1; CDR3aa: CASSQEPGAASERYF
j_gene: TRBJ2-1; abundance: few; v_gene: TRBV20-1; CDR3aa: CSAAPLAGEQFF
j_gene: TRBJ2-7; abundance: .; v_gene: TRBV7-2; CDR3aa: CASSLVRPEVEQYF
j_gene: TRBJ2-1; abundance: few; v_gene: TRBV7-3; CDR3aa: CASSLLGASGRNNEQFF
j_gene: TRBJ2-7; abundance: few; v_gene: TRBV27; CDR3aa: CASRKWAFDEQYF
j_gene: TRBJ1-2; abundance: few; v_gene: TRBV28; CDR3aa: CASSLRGTGGSGYTF
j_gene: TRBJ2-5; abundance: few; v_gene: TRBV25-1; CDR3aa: CASSDLTGAETQYF
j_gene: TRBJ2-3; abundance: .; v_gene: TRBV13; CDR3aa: CASSLGPGTSSTDTQYF
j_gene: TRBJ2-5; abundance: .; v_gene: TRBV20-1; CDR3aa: CSTDGTAEGTQYF
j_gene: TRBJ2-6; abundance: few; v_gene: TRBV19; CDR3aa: CASSVFARQGGNVLTF
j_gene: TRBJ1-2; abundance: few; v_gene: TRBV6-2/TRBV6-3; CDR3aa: CASRRQGANYGYTF
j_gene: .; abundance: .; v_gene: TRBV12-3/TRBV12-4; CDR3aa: CASRLLGGIDNEQFF
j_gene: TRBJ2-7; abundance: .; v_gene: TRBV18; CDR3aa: CASSPQLETTYEQYF
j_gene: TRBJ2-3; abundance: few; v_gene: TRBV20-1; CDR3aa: CSARKRGSSTDAQYF
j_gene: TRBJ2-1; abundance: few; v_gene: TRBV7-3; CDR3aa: CASSRTGGDEQFF
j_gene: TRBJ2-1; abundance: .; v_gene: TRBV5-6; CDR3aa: CASSFRFHYNEQFF
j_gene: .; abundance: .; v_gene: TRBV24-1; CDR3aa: CATSDGGSGDNEQFF
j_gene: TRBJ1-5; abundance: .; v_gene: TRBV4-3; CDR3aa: CASSQSTGWPQHF
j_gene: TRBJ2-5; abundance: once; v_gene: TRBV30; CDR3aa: CAWRTSGVETQYF
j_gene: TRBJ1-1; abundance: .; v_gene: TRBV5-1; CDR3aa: CASSPGQGAPSTEAFF
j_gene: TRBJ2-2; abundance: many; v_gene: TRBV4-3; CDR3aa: CASSQASGRAGELFF
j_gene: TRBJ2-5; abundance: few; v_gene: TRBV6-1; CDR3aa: CASTHLDRGQGETQYF
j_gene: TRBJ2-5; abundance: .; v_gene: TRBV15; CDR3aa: CATSRGAAWETQYF
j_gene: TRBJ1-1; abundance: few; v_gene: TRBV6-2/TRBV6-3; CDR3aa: CASSYSGFLGAFF
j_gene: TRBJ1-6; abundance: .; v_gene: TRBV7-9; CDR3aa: CASSPEKSNSPLHF
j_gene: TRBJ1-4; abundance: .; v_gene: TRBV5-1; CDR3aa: CASSLTVTNEKLFF
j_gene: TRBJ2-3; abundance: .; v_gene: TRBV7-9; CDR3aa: CASSRTSDGTDTQYF
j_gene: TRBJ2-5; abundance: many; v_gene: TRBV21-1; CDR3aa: CASSKSPSAEFHQETQYF
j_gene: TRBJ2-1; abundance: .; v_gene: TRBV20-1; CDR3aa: CSAQDRSTYNEQFF
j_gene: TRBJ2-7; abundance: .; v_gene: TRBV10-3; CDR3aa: CAISDSQGSYEQYF
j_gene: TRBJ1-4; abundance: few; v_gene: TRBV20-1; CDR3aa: CSARTSRATNEKLFF
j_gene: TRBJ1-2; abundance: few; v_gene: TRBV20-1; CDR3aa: CRAEAGPLNYGYTF
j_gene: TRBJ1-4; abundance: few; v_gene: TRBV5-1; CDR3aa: CASSLAGGAREKLFF
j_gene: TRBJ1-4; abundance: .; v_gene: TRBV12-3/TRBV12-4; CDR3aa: CASKGAANEKLFF
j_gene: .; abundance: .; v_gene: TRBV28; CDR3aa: CASRTGQGLGEQYF
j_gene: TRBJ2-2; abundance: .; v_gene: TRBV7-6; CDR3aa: CASSLVRFYGGRNTGELFF
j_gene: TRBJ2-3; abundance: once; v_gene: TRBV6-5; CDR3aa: CASTLPGADTQYF
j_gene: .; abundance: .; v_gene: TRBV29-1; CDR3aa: CSVNPPGGSYEQFF
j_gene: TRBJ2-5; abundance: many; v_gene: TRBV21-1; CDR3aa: CASSENRQGFLTQYF
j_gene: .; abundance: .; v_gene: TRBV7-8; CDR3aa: CASSLPGARYEQYF
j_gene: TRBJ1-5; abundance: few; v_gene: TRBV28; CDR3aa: CASSSTGSALHF
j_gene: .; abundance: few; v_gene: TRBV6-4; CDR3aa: CASSDGQGFNEQFF
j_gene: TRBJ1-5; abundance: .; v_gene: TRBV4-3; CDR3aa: CASSQNGQGAQPQHF
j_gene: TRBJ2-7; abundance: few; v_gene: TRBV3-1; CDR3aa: CASSQGNSPISYEQYF
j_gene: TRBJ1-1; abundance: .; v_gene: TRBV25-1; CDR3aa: CASSGNMNTEAFF
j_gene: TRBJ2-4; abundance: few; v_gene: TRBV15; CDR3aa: CATSTHIDPRGAKNIQYF
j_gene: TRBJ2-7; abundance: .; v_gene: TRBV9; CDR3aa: CASSVGGRGYEQYF
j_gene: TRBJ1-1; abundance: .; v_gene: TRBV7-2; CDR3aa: CASSPEGLGTEAFF
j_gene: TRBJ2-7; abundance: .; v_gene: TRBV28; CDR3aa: CASRLQGREQYF
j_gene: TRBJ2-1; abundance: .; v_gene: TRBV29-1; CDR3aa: CSVANTGGSYNEQFF
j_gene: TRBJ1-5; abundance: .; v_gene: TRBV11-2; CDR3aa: CASSLVGGEQPQHF
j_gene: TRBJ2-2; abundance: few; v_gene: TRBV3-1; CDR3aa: CASSSLAGDSTGELFF
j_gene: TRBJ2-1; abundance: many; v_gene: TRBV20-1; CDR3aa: CSARDLAGHNEQFF
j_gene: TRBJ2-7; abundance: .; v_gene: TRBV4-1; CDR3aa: CASSQEAGSEQYF
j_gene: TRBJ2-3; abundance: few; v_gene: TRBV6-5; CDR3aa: CASSERGSVRVAQYF
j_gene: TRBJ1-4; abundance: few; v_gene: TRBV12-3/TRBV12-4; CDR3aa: CASSFMEKLFF
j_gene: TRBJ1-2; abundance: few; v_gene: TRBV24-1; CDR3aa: CATSDSGGLGYTF